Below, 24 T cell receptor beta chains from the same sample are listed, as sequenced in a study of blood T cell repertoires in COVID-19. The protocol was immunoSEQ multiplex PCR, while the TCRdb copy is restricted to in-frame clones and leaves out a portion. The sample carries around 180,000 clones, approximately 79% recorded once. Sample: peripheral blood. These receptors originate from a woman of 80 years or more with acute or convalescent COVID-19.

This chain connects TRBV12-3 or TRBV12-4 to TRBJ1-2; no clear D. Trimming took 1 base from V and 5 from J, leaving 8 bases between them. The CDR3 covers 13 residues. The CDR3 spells CASSLVQDYGYTF. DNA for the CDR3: TGTGCCAGCAGTTTAGTCCAGGATTATGGCTACACCTTC.

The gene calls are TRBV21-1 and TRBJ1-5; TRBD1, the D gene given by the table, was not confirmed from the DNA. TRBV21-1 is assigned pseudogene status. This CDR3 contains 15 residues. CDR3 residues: CASSNPGVCNQPQHF. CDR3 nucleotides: TGTGCCAGCAGCAACCCAGGGGTGTGCAATCAGCCCCAGCATTTT.

The CDR3 DNA reads TGTGCCAGCAGTCCCGGGGGGTCGTACACCGGGGAGCTGTTTTTT. Its protein is CASSPGGSYTGELFF. This chain joins TRBV28 and TRBJ2-2; 7 bases are shared with TRBD2. Losses at the gene ends were 5 bases for V and 3 bases for J; bases not matched to a gene: 6. There are 15 residues in the CDR3. CDR1 and CDR2 from the germline V gene are MDHEN and SYDVKM.

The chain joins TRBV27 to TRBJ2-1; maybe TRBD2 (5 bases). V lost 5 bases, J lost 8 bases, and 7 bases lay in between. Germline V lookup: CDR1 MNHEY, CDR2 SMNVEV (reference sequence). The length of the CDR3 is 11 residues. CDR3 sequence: CASSLSDEQFF. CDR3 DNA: TGTGCCAGCAGTCTTAGCGATGAGCAGTTCTTC.

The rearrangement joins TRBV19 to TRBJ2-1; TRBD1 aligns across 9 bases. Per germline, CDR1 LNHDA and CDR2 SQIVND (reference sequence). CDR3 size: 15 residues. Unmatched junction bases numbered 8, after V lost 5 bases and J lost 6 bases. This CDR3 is CASSQTGGPVNEQFF. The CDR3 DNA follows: TGTGCCAGTAGTCAAACAGGGGGCCCTGTCAATGAGCAGTTCTTC.

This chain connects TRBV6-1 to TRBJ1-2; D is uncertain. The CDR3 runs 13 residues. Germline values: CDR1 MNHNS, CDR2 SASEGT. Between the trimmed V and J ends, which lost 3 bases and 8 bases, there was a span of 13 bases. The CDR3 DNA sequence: TGTGCCAGCAGTGATAGTTCGGGAATAGGCTACACCTTC. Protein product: CASSDSSGIGYTF.

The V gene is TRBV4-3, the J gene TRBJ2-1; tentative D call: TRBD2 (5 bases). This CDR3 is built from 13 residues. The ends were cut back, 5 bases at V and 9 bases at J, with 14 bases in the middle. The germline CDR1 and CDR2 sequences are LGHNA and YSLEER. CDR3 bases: TGCGCCAGCAGCAGACTACTAGGCCGTGAGCAGTTCTTC. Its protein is CASSRLLGREQFF.

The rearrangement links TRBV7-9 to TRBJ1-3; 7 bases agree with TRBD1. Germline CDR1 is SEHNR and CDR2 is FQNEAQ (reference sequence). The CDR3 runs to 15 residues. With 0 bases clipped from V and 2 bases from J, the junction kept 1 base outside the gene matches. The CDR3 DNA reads TGTGCCAGCAGCTTAGCTGGGACAGCTGGAAACACCATATATTTT. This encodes CASSLAGTAGNTIYF.

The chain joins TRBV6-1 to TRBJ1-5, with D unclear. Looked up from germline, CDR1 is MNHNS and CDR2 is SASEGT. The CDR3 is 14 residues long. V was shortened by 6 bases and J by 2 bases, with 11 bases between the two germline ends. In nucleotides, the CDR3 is TGTGCCAGCAGCCTCCGGGGAGGCAATCAGCCCCAGCATTTT. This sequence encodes CASSLRGGNQPQHF.

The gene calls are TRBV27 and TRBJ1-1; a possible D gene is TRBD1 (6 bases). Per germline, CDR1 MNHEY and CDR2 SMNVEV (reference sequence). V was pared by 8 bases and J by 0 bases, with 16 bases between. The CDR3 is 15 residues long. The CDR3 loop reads CASRQRGGMNTEAFF. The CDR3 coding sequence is TGTGCCAGCCGCCAAAGGGGGGGAATGAACACTGAAGCTTTCTTT.

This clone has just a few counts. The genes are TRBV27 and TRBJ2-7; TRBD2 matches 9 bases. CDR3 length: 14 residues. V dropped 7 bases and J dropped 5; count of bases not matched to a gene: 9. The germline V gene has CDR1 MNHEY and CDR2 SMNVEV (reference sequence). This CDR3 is CASTLIAGAHEQYF. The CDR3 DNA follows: TGTGCCAGCACCCTTATAGCGGGAGCCCACGAGCAGTACTTC.

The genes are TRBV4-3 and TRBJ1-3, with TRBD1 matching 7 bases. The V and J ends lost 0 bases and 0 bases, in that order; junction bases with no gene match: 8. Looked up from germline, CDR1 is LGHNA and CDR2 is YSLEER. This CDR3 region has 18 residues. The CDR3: CASSQEVVTGVSGNTIYF. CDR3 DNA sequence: TGCGCCAGCAGCCAAGAAGTGGTAACAGGGGTCTCTGGAAACACCATATATTTT.

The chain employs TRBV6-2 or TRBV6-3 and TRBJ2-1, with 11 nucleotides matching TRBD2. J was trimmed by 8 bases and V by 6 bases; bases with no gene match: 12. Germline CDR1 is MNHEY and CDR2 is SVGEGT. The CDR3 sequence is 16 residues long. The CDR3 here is CASSPGTSGFRDEQFF. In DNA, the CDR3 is TGTGCCAGCAGCCCTGGGACTAGCGGATTTCGAGATGAGCAGTTCTTC.

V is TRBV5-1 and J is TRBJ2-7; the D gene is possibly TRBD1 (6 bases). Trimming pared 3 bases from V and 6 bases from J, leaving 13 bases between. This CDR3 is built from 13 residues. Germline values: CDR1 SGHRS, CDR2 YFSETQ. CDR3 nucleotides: TGCGCCAGCAGCTCCCTAACAGGGCCCGAGCAGTACTTC. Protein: CASSSLTGPEQYF. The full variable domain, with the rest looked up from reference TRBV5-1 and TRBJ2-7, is KAGVTQTPRYLIKTRGQQVTLSCSPISGHRSVSWYQQTPGQGLQFLFEYFSETQRNKGNFPGRFSGRQFSNSRSEMNVSTLELGDSALYLCASSSLTGPEQYFGPGTRLTVT.

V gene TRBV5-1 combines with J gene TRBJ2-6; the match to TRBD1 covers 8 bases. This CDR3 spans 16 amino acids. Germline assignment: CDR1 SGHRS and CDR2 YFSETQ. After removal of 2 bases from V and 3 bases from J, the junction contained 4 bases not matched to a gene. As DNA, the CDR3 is TGCGCCAGCAGCTTCCAGGGGGCGAATGGGGCCAACGTCCTGACTTTC. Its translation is CASSFQGANGANVLTF.

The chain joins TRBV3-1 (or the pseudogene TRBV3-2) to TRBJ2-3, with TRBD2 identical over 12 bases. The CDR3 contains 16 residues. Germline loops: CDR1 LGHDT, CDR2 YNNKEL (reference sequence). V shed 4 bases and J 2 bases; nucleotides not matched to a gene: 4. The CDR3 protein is CASSPWTSGTTDTQYF. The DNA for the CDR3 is TGTGCCAGCAGCCCTTGGACTAGCGGGACCACAGATACGCAGTATTTT.

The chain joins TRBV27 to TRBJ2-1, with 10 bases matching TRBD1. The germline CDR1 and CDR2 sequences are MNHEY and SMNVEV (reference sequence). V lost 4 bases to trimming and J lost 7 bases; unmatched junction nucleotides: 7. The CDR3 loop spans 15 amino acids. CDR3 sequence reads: CASSSGTGEVNEQFF. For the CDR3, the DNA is TGTGCCAGCAGTTCCGGGACAGGGGAGGTAAATGAGCAGTTCTTC.

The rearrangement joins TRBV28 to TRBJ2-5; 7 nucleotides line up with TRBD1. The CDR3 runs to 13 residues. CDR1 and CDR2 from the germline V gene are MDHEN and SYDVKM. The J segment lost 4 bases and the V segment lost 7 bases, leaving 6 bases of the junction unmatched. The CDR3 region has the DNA TGTGCCAGCACCCCGACAGGGTCAGAGACCCAGTACTTC. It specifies CASTPTGSETQYF.

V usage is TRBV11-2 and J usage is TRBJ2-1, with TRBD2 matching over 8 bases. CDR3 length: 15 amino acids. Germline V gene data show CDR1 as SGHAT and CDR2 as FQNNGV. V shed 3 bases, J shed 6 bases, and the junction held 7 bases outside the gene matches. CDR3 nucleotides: TGTGCCAGCAGCTTTACTAGCGGATATTTCAATGAGCAGTTCTTC. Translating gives CASSFTSGYFNEQFF.

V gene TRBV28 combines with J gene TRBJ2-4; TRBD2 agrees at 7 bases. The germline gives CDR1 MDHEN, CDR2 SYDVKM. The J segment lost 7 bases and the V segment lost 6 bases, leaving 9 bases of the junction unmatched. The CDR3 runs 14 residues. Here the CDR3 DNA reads TGTGCCAGCAGCCTGCAGGGAGGGTCGAACATTCAGTACTTC. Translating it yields CASSLQGGSNIQYF.

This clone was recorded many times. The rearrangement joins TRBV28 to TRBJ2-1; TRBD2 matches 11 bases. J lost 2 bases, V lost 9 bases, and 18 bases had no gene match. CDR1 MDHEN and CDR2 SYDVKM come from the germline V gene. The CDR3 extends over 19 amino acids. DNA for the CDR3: TGTGCCAGTGGGCCTAGCGGGAGGACCTATTTAGTTGCCTACAATGAGCAGTTCTTC. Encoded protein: CASGPSGRTYLVAYNEQFF.

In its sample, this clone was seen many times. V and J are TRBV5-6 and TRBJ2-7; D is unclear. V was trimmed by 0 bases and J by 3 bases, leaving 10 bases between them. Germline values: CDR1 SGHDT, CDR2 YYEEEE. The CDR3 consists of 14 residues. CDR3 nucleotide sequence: TGTGCCAGCAGCTTGGGTACCCGCGACTACGAGCAGTACTTC. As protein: CASSLGTRDYEQYF.

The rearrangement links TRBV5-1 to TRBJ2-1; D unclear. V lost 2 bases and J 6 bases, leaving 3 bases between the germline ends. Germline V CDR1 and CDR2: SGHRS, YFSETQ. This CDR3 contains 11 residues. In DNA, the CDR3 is TGCGCCAGCAGCTTCGGCAATGAGCAGTTCTTC. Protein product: CASSFGNEQFF.

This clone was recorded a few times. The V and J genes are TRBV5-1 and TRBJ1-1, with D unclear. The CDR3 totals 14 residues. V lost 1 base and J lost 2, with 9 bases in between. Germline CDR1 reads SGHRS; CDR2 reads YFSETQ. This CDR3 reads CASSLLGRNTEAFF. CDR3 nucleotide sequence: TGCGCCAGCAGCTTGCTCGGGAGAAACACTGAAGCTTTCTTT.